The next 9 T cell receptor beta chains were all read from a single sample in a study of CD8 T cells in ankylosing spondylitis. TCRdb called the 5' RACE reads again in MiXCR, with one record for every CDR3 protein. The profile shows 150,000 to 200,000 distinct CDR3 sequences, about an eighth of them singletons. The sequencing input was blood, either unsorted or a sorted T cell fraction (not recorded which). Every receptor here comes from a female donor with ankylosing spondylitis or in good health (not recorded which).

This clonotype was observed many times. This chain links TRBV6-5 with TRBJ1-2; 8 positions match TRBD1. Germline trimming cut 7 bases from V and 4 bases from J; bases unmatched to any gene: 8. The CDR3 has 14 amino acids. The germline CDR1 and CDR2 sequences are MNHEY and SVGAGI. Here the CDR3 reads CASITDRVLYGYTF. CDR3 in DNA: TGTGCCAGCATTACGGACAGGGTACTCTATGGCTACACCTTC.

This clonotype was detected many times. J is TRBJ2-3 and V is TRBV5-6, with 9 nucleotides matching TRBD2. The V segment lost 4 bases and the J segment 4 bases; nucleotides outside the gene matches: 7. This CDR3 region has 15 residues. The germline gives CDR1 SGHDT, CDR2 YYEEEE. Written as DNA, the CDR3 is TGTGCCAGCAGCGCATTTAGCGGGAGTTCAGATACGCAGTATTTT. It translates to CASSAFSGSSDTQYF.

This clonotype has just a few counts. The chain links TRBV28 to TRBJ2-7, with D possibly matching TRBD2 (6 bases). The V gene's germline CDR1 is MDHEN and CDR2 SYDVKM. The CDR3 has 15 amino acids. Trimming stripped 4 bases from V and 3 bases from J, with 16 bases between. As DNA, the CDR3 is TGTGCCAGCAGTTCCCCGACTAGATTCGGCTACGAGCAGTACTTC. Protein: CASSSPTRFGYEQYF. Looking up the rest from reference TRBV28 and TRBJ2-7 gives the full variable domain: DVKVTQSSRYLVKRTGEKVFLECVQDMDHENMFWYRQDPGLGLRLIYFSYDVKMKEKGDIPEGYSVSREKKERFSLILESASTNQTSMYLCASSSPTRFGYEQYFGPGTRLTVT.

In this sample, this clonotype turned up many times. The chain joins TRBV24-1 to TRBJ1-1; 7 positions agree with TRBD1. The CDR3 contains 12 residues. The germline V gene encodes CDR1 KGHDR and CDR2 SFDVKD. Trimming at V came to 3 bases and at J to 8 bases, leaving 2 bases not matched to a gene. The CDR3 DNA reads TGTGCCACCAGTGATAACAGGGGAGAAGCTTTCTTT. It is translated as CATSDNRGEAFF.

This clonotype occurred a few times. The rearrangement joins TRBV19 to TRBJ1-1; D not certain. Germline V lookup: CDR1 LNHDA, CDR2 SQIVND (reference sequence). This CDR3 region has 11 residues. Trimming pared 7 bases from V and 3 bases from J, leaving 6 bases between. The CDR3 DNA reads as TGTGCCAGTACGGAGGACACTGAAGCTTTCTTT. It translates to CASTEDTEAFF.

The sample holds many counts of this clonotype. CDR3 in DNA: TGTGCCAGCAGCCCCCAGGGGTCAGCCACTGAAGCTTTCTTT. This sequence encodes CASSPQGSATEAFF. The rearrangement joins TRBV3-1 to TRBJ1-1; TRBD1 is a possible D gene (6 bases). The CDR3 totals 14 residues. CDR1 is LGHDT and CDR2 is YNNKEL in the germline V gene (reference sequence). Trimming shortened V by 4 bases and J by 4 bases, and 13 bases separated the two germline ends.

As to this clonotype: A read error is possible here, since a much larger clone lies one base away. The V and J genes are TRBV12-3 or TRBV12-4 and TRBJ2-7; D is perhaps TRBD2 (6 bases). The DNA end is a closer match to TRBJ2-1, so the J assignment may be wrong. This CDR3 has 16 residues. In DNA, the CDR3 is TGTGCCAGCAGCCCGGGAAGCTCTGGGACTGCCTACGAGCAGTTCTTC. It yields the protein CASSPGSSGTAYEQFF.

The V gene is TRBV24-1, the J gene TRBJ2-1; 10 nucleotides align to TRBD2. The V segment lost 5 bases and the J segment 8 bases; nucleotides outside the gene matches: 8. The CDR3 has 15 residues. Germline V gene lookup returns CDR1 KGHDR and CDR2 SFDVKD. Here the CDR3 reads CATSGGLAAAHEQFF. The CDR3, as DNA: TGTGCCACCAGTGGAGGACTAGCGGCTGCCCATGAGCAGTTCTTC.

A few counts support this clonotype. The CDR3 region is CASSLEAGDRYF. Here the CDR3 DNA reads TGTGCCAGCAGCTTAGAGGCGGGAGACCGGTACTTC. This chain links TRBV7-2 with TRBJ2-4, with TRBD2 identical over 7 bases. The germline V gene encodes CDR1 SGHTA and CDR2 FQGNSA. The CDR3 consists of 12 residues. J lost 15 bases, V lost 1 base, and 6 bases had no gene match.